Listed below are T cell receptor beta chains from one sample, sequenced in a study of post-analysis software for immune sequencing data. TCRdb recomputed calls from the PCR reads with MiXCR, one row per CDR3 protein. The repertoire has fewer than 600,000 distinct CDR3 sequences, nearly 45% of them found once; the top ten carry roughly 12%. Sequenced input: blood. The receptors derive from a girl between 5 and 17 years old with multiple sclerosis. CDR3s include the opening cysteine and the closing phenylalanine or tryptophan. Fields, in order: V gene, clone size, D gene, J gene, CDR3 length, CDR3 DNA, CDR3 protein. A D gene is named only where the DNA matches it firmly. For some rows the clone size is stated as once, few or many, or as a class when expanded; others skip it.

TRBV4-2	-	-	TRBJ2-7	15	TGTGCCAGCAGCCAAGATCCGGCGGCACTCTACGAGCAGTACTTC	CASSQDPAALYEQYF
TRBV6-1	-	-	TRBJ1-1	12	TGTGCCAGCAGTGTGGAGGGGTCGTTGACTTTCTTT	CASSVEGSLTFF
TRBV4-3	few	TRBD1	TRBJ2-1	16	TGCGCCAGCAGCCAAGGAGGGACAGGGCTTTACAATGAGCAGTTCTTC	CASSQGGTGLYNEQFF
TRBV7-6	-	-	TRBJ2-7	12	TGTGCCAGCAGCTTCGCGAACAACGAGCAGTACTTC	CASSFANNEQYF
TRBV29-1	few	-	TRBJ2-7	11	TGCAGCGCATTACAGGGATACGAGCAGTACTTC	CSALQGYEQYF
TRBV7-2	-	-	TRBJ1-1	15	TGTGCCAGCAGCCCTAAGGGGGGCGCGGTCACTGAAGCTTTCTTT	CASSPKGGAVTEAFF
TRBV20-1	-	TRBD1	TRBJ2-1	14	TGCAGTGCTAGTGGGGGACAGCCCTACAATGAGCAGTTCTTC	CSASGGQPYNEQFF
TRBV9	-	-	TRBJ2-7	14	TGTGCCAGCAGCGTAGTGGGGACACCCACCGAGCAGTACTTC	CASSVVGTPTEQYF
TRBV28	-	-	TRBJ2-3	15	TGTGCCAGCAGTTTATCAGGGAGTAATGCAGATACGCAGTATTTT	CASSLSGSNADTQYF
TRBV2	-	TRBD2	TRBJ2-1	15	TGTGCCAGCAGCCAGCGGGGGAGCTCCTACAATGAGCAGTTCTTC	CASSQRGSSYNEQFF
TRBV24-1	-	-	TRBJ1-5	15	TGTGCCACCAGTGATCCCCGGGACGACCTGAAGCCCCAGCATTTT	CATSDPRDDLKPQHF
TRBV10-3	-	-	TRBJ2-1	15	TGTGCCATCAGTGATAGGGCAGTCGACGGCTACGAGCAGTTCTTC	CAISDRAVDGYEQFF
TRBV5-1	-	-	TRBJ2-7	14	TGCGCCAGCAGTTATAGACCCCAGGGGGGCGAGCAGTACTTC	CASSYRPQGGEQYF
TRBV4-3	few	-	TRBJ2-3	19	TGCGCCAGCAGCCAAGATGACCTAAGGGCGCGGGTGGGCACAGATACGCAGTATTTT	CASSQDDLRARVGTDTQYF
TRBV6-1	few	-	TRBJ2-7	13	TGTGCCAGCAGGGGGAGCGGTCACTACGAGCAGTACTTC	CASRGSGHYEQYF
TRBV6-5	-	TRBD2	TRBJ2-1	15	TGTGCCAGCAGGACGACTAGCGTCGAGTACAATGAGCAGTTCTTC	CASRTTSVEYNEQFF
TRBV6-6	-	-	TRBJ2-3	15	TGTGCCAGCAGTTACCGACCGACAGGATTAGATACGCAGTATTTT	CASSYRPTGLDTQYF
TRBV11-2	few	-	TRBJ2-3	14	TGTGCCAGCAGTCGTCCCGACGGGAGCGGGACGCAGTATTTT	CASSRPDGSGTQYF
TRBV4-1	few	-	TRBJ2-7	15	TGCGCCAGCAGCCAAGGACGGGGAAGCTCCTACGAGCAGTACTTC	CASSQGRGSSYEQYF
TRBV18	few	-	TRBJ1-2	13	TGTGCCAGCTCACCGGACACCGTTTATGGCTACACCTTC	CASSPDTVYGYTF
TRBV13	-	TRBD1	TRBJ1-1	16	TGTGCCAGCAGCCCGCCGCCGGACAGGGCGAACACTGAAGCTTTCTTT	CASSPPPDRANTEAFF
TRBV20-1	-	-	TRBJ2-7	13	TGCAGTGTACCGAGTGTCGGGAATTACGAGCAGTACTTC	CSVPSVGNYEQYF
TRBV27	few	-	TRBJ2-7	13	TGTGCCAGCAGTTTAGCTCGCTTTGGCGAGCAGTACTTC	CASSLARFGEQYF
TRBV11-2	-	-	TRBJ1-2	14	TGTGCCAGCAGCACCCACAGGGCCCTCTGGGGCTACACCTTC	CASSTHRALWGYTF
TRBV4-3	few	-	TRBJ2-5	17	TGCGCCAGCAGCCAAGCTGCCCGGACGGACGGACAAGAGACCCAGTACTTC	CASSQAARTDGQETQYF
TRBV28	few	-	TRBJ2-1	20	TGTGCCAGCAGTTTATCCTTGATGCAGAAACAGGGTCGAACCTACAATGAGCAGTTCTTC	CASSLSLMQKQGRTYNEQFF
TRBV7-2	few	-	TRBJ2-1	16	TGTGCCAGCAGCTTAGCGTTCCTCTCCCCCTACAATGAGCAGTTCTTC	CASSLAFLSPYNEQFF
TRBV20-1	-	-	TRBJ2-1	14	TGCAGTGCTAGAGCGTTTGAGTCCTACAATGAGCAGTTCTTC	CSARAFESYNEQFF
TRBV29-1	-	-	TRBJ2-7	13	TGCAGCGTTGACGGGATCCGAAGGGGCGAGCAGTACTTC	CSVDGIRRGEQYF
TRBV28	-	-	TRBJ1-3	14	TGTGCCAGCAGTTTAGCAGGGACTGGAAACACCATATATTTT	CASSLAGTGNTIYF
TRBV10-3	-	TRBD1	TRBJ1-1	14	TGTGCCATCGGGCCTACGGGACAGGGGACGGAGGCTTTCTTT	CAIGPTGQGTEAFF
TRBV10-3	-	TRBD2	TRBJ2-5	15	TGTGCCATCAGTGAGGTTAGCGGGAGGAGAGAGACCCAGTACTTC	CAISEVSGRRETQYF
TRBV3-1	-	-	TRBJ2-1	16	TGTGCCAGCAGCCAAGACCTGGGGACGTACCCCAATGAGCAGTTCTTC	CASSQDLGTYPNEQFF
TRBV5-1	-	TRBD1	TRBJ1-2	15	TGCGCCAGCATTCCGGGACAGCAAACCAACTATGGCTACACCTTC	CASIPGQQTNYGYTF
TRBV7-9	-	-	TRBJ2-1	14	TGTGCCAGCAGCTTAGTCACAGATTACAATGAGCAGTTCTTC	CASSLVTDYNEQFF
TRBV12-3/TRBV12-4	few	TRBD1	TRBJ1-3	17	TGTGCCAGCAGTTTAGGAGCAGGGGGCGCGGGGGGAAACACCATATATTTT	CASSLGAGGAGGNTIYF
TRBV7-9	-	TRBD2	TRBJ2-1	15	TGTGCCAGCAGCTTCCTAGCGGGAGGAGGCAATGAGCAGTTCTTC	CASSFLAGGGNEQFF
TRBV4-1	few	TRBD2	TRBJ2-3	15	TGCGCCAGCAGCCAAGGCGGGAGAGGTGCAGATACGCAGTATTTT	CASSQGGRGADTQYF
TRBV27	-	-	TRBJ2-4	16	TGTGCCAGCAGTCAACTATCGAAAGGGGTCAAAAACATTCAGTACTTC	CASSQLSKGVKNIQYF
TRBV12-3/TRBV12-4	-	-	TRBJ1-2	14	TGTGCCAGCAGTTTATCAGACGGCAGCTATGGCTACACCTTC	CASSLSDGSYGYTF
TRBV20-1	-	TRBD2	TRBJ2-1	14	TGCAGTGCGAAGACTAGCGGACATGACAATGAGCAGTTCTTC	CSAKTSGHDNEQFF
TRBV7-2	-	-	TRBJ2-1	14	TGTGCCAGCAGCTACTCCGGGGGCTATGGTGAGCAGTTCTTC	CASSYSGGYGEQFF
TRBV20-1	few	-	TRBJ2-5	14	TGCAGTGCTCCACTAGAGATGTACCAAGAGACCCAGTACTTC	CSAPLEMYQETQYF
TRBV12-3/TRBV12-4	-	-	TRBJ2-7	13	TGTGCCAGCACGGCAGGCCTAGGGGAGACCCAGGACTTC	CASTAGLGETQDF
TRBV20-1	-	TRBD1	TRBJ2-7	14	TGCAGTGCACACCGGGACAGGCAGGGGTCCGAGCAGTACTTC	CSAHRDRQGSEQYF
TRBV27	-	TRBD2	TRBJ2-7	14	TGTGCCAGCAGCTCGATAGCGGGAGGTTACGAGCAGTACTTC	CASSSIAGGYEQYF
TRBV24-1	few	TRBD2	TRBJ2-3	17	TGTGCCACCAGTGATCAACGATTCGGGAGGGCCACAGATACGCAGTATTTT	CATSDQRFGRATDTQYF
TRBV28	-	-	TRBJ2-3	15	TGTGCCAGCAGTTCTTCCTTCCCCCGCACAGATACGCAGTATTTT	CASSSSFPRTDTQYF
TRBV15	-	TRBD2	TRBJ2-1	18	TGTGCCACCAGCAGAGAGTTAGCGGGCCCTACTTCCTACAATGAGCAGTTCTTC	CATSRELAGPTSYNEQFF
TRBV11-2	-	-	TRBJ2-5	16	TGTGCCAGCAGCTTAGATCCCTGGGGCGATGGCGTGACCCAGTACTTC	CASSLDPWGDGVTQYF
TRBV5-6	-	-	TRBJ2-6	17	TGTGCCAGCAGCTCCAACGTGGCTCCCTCTGGGGCCAACGTCCTGACTTTC	CASSSNVAPSGANVLTF
TRBV5-5	few	TRBD2	TRBJ2-7	17	TGTGCCAGCAGCCTACTAGGGACTAGCGGGAGGTCGGGGGAGCAGTACTTC	CASSLLGTSGRSGEQYF
TRBV29-1	-	TRBD1	TRBJ1-1	9	TGCAGCGTTACAGGGGGCGCTTTCTTT	CSVTGGAFF
TRBV12-3/TRBV12-4	once	-	TRBJ1-2	13	TGTGCCAGCGGTGCGGGGGGGGCAAATGGCTACACCTTC	CASGAGGANGYTF